This T cell receptor beta chain was sequenced in a study of cytomegalovirus exposure and HLA in healthy donors (TCRdb year 2017). Regarding the study in general: In an earlier analysis of several hundred of the donors, 250 to 300 Gb of sequence data and roughly 100 million unique TCR beta sequences from about 179 million T cells were reported. Roughly 320 gigabases of sequencing data and about 92 million unique TCR sequences made up an early release that covered several hundred HLA-typed donors. Of the roughly 400 genotyped donors, roughly 80% were placed in the genetic ancestry cluster associated with self-reported Caucasian donors. The aim of the study was to test whether cataloging public T cell receptors could identify signatures of past pathogen exposure. Using immunosequencing, the study profiled T cell repertoires from 640 or so subjects and related those repertoires to cytomegalovirus serostatus. In addition to the first cohort of roughly 700 subjects, a separate validation cohort of approximately 130 different subjects was used. To predict cytomegalovirus infection status, the study combined high-throughput TCR immunosequencing, statistical association of individual TCRs with disease status, and machine learning. In a later analysis, previously published TCR beta repertoires from 600 to 850 donors were re-analyzed and high-resolution HLA genotyping was added so that TCR occurrence patterns could be studied. In the later analysis, no new phenotypic data were used to find candidate immune exposures; instead, reliance was placed on TCR beta sequences and their occurrence across donors. To decide whether each TCR beta V gene segment behaved as functional or pseudogenic, an earlier analysis of approximately 590 of the donors relied on high-throughput TCR beta sequencing. Donor age, sex, ethnicity and CMV serostatus were compiled alongside the repertoire data. In a later genetic analysis, genome-wide SNP genotypes for about 55% of the 666 donors were used, and that subset was treated as a discovery cohort. All discovery cohort repertoires had been generated using a single sequencing platform. HLA typing covered class I and class II loci at four-digit resolution. The number of typed donors differed by locus: roughly 629-630 for A, B, C, DRB1 and DQB1; 522 for DQA1; 600 to 610 for DPA1; and roughly 450 for DPB1. Roughly five DR-DQ haplotypes were treated as single units for association and clustering because of strong linkage in the cohort. Across around 400 genotyped donors of the cohort, an average of about 240,000 unique TCR beta nucleotide sequences per donor were sequenced, and roughly 20% of those sequences were non-productive. The full study reports these points: Most TCR sequences were seen in very few donors, while some public TCRs were found in many individuals. In a later analysis, some 18,000 TCR beta sequences were associated with specific HLA alleles at a false discovery rate of 0.05. The authors suggested that the approach could potentially be generalized to other disease states and immunological phenotypes. This cohort had only TCR beta chains sequenced, and the lack of alpha or paired-chain data limited which features could be detected. In a later analysis, HLA-associated TCR beta chains were found to be more clonally expanded and to have lower generation probabilities than equally common non-associated chains. A later analysis found that TCR association rates varied across HLA loci, with DRB1 alleles showing the most associated TCRs and HLA-C alleles the fewest. The only immune exposure information available for the cohort was CMV serostatus. The presence/absence analyses assumed that sequencing depth was roughly uniform across donors, and that assumption may not be true. According to a later analysis, most CMV-associated TCR beta chains appeared to be HLA-restricted, and the HLA associations seemed to be driven largely by CMV exposure. Because HLA typing was missing for some donors at each locus, association tests included only the typed subset. A total of around 150 TCR beta chains were listed by the study as associated with cytomegalovirus. A further reported finding was that TCR beta sequences accurately predicted the HLA-A and HLA-B alleles for most subjects in the first cohort. Broadly in line with IMGT annotations, most TCR beta V segments showed up in productive rearrangements about 90% or about 30% of the time in an earlier analysis of several hundred of the donors. In both the original and validation cohorts, the classifier was reported to diagnose cytomegalovirus status with high specificity and sensitivity. When HLA alleles, especially DR and DQ, strongly co-occurred, attributing TCR associations to individual alleles was difficult. In vitro tests confirmed that three of the cytomegalovirus-associated TCR beta chains recognize cytomegalovirus antigens. A later genetic analysis reported fewer N-insertions in productive TCRs among donors in an Asian-associated ancestry cluster than the roughly 720-donor mean. Correlated functional status among segregating V segments might be attributable to linkage disequilibrium, but an unknown experimental factor could not be ruled out. The earlier analysis of approximately 540 of the donors excluded 15 to 20 rarely observed V segments, including chromosome 9 orphons, because counts were too low. Because the 87-base-pair reads could not distinguish some IMGT-functional V segments, including TRBV6-2 and TRBV6-3, those segments were excluded. A later genetic analysis associated a missense DCLRE1C variant with V-gene and J-gene trimming of TCR beta chains, and an independent cohort replicated the association. In a later analysis, several top co-occurrence clusters were reported to appear linked to parvovirus B19, influenza, CMV and Epstein-Barr virus. The sequencing pipeline was judged likely to have produced a cluster of highly shared sequence variants as a technical artifact.

Library construction relied on the immunoSEQ multiplex PCR assay. The multiplex PCR relied on a mix of 60 forward primers for TCR Vbeta segments and 13 reverse primers for TCR Jbeta segments. The CDR3 region of rearranged TCR beta genes was amplified from genomic DNA with a multiplex PCR assay. The amplified TCR beta libraries were sequenced on the Illumina HiSeq System as 87-base-pair reads. In the original analysis: A later analysis tallied 70 million to 100 million unique TCR beta chains across the 550 to 850 repertoires, and about 10 million of those chains were shared by two or more donors. Raw reads were error-corrected and collapsed into unique sequences with a nearest-neighbor algorithm that merged closely related sequences to remove PCR and sequencing errors. To assign V, D and J gene segments, CDR3 sequences were aligned to IMGT reference sequences. For a sequence to be retained, at least a six-nucleotide match to both a V gene segment and a J gene segment was required. Rearrangements were classified as productive when the CDR3 lacked stop codons and remained in frame with V and J, and all other rearrangements were classified as non-productive. Following IMGT convention, CDR3 was defined as the stretch from the second conserved V-encoded cysteine up to the conserved J-encoded phenylalanine. Sequences without an unambiguous match to a single V gene segment were excluded from the earlier analysis of about 640 of the donors. In an earlier analysis of roughly 500 of the donors, V segments were called functional above 56.7% productive rearrangements and were called segregating when the between-donor standard deviation exceeded 5%. To diagnose cytomegalovirus status from the catalog of TCR beta chain sequences, a statistical classification framework was built. V and J gene assignment, in a later analysis, came from comparing TCR nucleotide sequences with IMGT/GENE-DB human TR gene sequences. Using the TCRdist pipeline, a later analysis assigned CDR3 sequences along with most-parsimonious VDJ recombination scenarios. A later analysis defined each TCR beta chain by its CDR3 amino acid sequence plus V-gene family, and excluded reads lacking a unique V-gene family. To address suspected cross-contamination and a sequencing artifact, a later analysis removed approximately 600 highly shared, low-generation-probability nucleotide sequences. For each public chain, a later analysis derived a clonal expansion index from normalized ranks of inferred template counts within each repertoire. Generation probabilities in a later analysis came from a VDJ recombination model fitted to out-of-frame rearrangements, and those results were checked against IGoR. In a later analysis, TCR-TCR, TCR-HLA and TCR-CMV co-occurrence was scored with hypergeometric tests, and a repertoire-size bias correction was applied to TCR pairs. To estimate false discovery rates, a later analysis permuted the HLA or CMV assignments 20 times. In a later analysis, co-occurring TCRs were grouped using DBSCAN, and TCRdist sequence similarity was added for clustering within HLA-allele-positive subsets. Co-occurrence clustering excluded repertoires with fewer than 30,000 or more than 120,000 public chains, plus five with anomalous nucleotide sharing. TCRdb carries this immuneACCESS record with in-frame sequences only. Its versions omit some clonotypes, under half of them owing to an unresolved V gene in the studies checked, with the rest unexplained. V and J calls and clone size follow that table, whereas D and trimming were derived from the DNA. The sample contains about 120,000 clones, 79% of them found a single time. The ten largest clones capture around 4.5% of the sample.

Of note for this clone: The antigen it recognizes is unknown. Base qualities are not provided; no much larger clone lies one nucleotide away.

The cohort consisted of 666 healthy bone marrow donors. At the time of sampling, all cohort members were nominally healthy, though unrecorded immune exposures were likely present. The donor was CMV seropositive and was included in the group of 250 to 300 seropositive cohort members. Each donor provided a peripheral blood sample, and peripheral blood mononuclear cells were used for TCR beta sequencing. The Qiagen DNeasy Blood Extraction Kit was used to extract genomic DNA from the blood cell samples. V and J lose 5 bases and 5 bases, and a span of 13 bases separates them. Inclusive of the bounding cysteine and phenylalanine, the CDR3 is 14 residues long. Only the CDR3 portion is preserved as DNA: 42 bases, with reading frame beginning at the first base. According to the germline V gene, CDR1 reads SGHAT and CDR2 reads FQNNGV.

The source of this sequence is a young man in good health and CMV-seropositive. Recombination linked TRBV11-2 to TRBJ2-4; the D gene cannot be named for sure. The specimen sequenced was PBMCs. The CDR3 region has the sequence CASSPSRVQNIQYF. The DNA sequence follows: TGTGCCAGCAGCCCCTCCCGGGTCCAAAACATTCAGTACTTC.